This TCR beta chain was sequenced for a study of T cell changes during pregnancy in multiple sclerosis. Assay: immunoSEQ multiplex PCR; the TCRdb copy retains only in-frame clones and omits some. The table records approximately 50,000 clones, 91% of them present only once. Unmatched junction bases numbered 4, after V lost 5 bases and J lost 3 bases. From germline, CDR1 is MNHEY and CDR2 SMNVEV (reference sequence). The CDR3 is made up of 13 amino acids. This TCR was recovered from a female donor with multiple sclerosis, enrolled in a pregnancy study. Sequencing was performed on CD8+ T cells from peripheral blood mononuclear cells, taken after pregnancy. This chain connects TRBV27 to TRBJ2-7; TRBD1 agrees at 7 bases. The CDR3 sequence: CASSPGTVYEQYF. In nucleotides, the CDR3 is TGTGCCAGCAGTCCCGGGACAGTCTACGAGCAGTACTTC.